This TCR beta chain originates from a study of cytomegalovirus exposure and HLA in healthy donors. For the study at large: According to later analysis, the same platform produced the 120 or so validation and some 680 first-cohort repertoires.

Remarks on this clone: Antigen unknown.

V dropped 4 bases and J dropped 2 bases, with 16 bases sitting between them. The CDR3 runs 17 residues. CDR1 and CDR2 (germline): SGHNT, YYREEE (reference sequence). Clones were read by immunoSEQ multiplex PCR, and TCRdb kept only the in-frame ones, dropping some. The repertoire holds around 93,000 clones, with roughly 85% as singletons. Study-wide points: Many donors shared some public TCRs, even though most TCR sequences were rare. Specificity for CMV antigens was confirmed in vitro for three of the CMV-associated chains. It was reportedly the case that the classifier diagnosed cytomegalovirus status with high specificity and sensitivity.

The sequence came from a man between 18 and 29 years old in good health and CMV-seropositive. V gene TRBV5-4 combines with J gene TRBJ2-6; maybe TRBD1 (6 bases). The material sequenced was PBMCs. CDR3 coding DNA: TGTGCCAGCAGCACCGAACAGGGAAGAGCTGGGGCCAACGTCCTGACTTTC. Translating gives CASSTEQGRAGANVLTF.